A selection of T cell receptor beta chains follows, all from one sample in a study of T-cell memory formation after mild COVID-19. TCRdb itself ran the 5' RACE reads through MiXCR, one entry per CDR3 protein. The sample contains around 150,000 distinct CDR3 sequences, approximately 10% of which appear only once. The sample taken for sequencing was PBMCs or a T cell subset sorted from them (not recorded which). The receptors were sampled from a man aged 18 to 30 who had mild COVID-19 (a few samples of this study predate the infection). Cell type and time point are not known. The CDR3 runs from the conserved cysteine through the conserved F or W. The D gene is left open where the match is weak. The size of a clone is reported for some rows only, either as once, few or many, or as a class for expanded clones.

V gene	J gene	clone size	D gene	CDR3 protein	CDR3 DNA
TRBV15	TRBJ2-7	few	.	CATSRALGTAYEQYF	TGTGCCACCAGCAGAGCTTTAGGGACGGCCTACGAGCAGTACTTC
TRBV7-2	TRBJ1-2	.	TRBD1	CASSLTGIYGYTF	TGTGCCAGCAGCTTGACAGGGATCTATGGCTACACCTTC
TRBV29-1	TRBJ1-6	.	.	CTHSTGPNSPLHF	TGCACCCATTCGACAGGTCCCAATTCACCCCTCCACTTT
TRBV15	TRBJ2-5	few	.	CATSPAAGAVQETQYF	TGTGCCACCTCTCCGGCGGCAGGGGCCGTCCAAGAGACCCAGTACTTC
TRBV5-1	TRBJ2-5	many	TRBD2	CASSLLASGVRETQYF	TGCGCCAGCAGCTTATTGGCTAGCGGGGTACGAGAGACCCAGTACTTC
TRBV7-2	TRBJ2-5	.	.	CASSIPGQETQYF	TGTGCCAGCAGCATTCCCGGCCAAGAGACCCAGTACTTC
TRBV5-1	TRBJ2-5	.	TRBD1	CARIPGTGFRTFPQETQYF	TGCGCCAGGATCCCCGGGACAGGTTTTAGAACCTTTCCCCAAGAGACCCAGTACTTC
TRBV12-3/TRBV12-4	TRBJ1-4	few	.	CASSLVGDNEKLFF	TGTGCCAGCAGTTTAGTAGGGGATAATGAAAAACTGTTTTTT
TRBV7-9	TRBJ1-6	.	.	CASSLSAPSHNSPLHF	TGTGCCAGCAGCTTGTCAGCCCCGTCCCATAATTCACCCCTCCACTTT
TRBV4-3	TRBJ2-3	few	.	CASSQDRWTDTQYF	TGCGCCAGCAGCCAAGATCGGTGGACAGATACGCAGTATTTT
TRBV6-5	TRBJ2-2	many	TRBD1	CASSDPGTANTGELFF	TGTGCCAGCAGTGACCCTGGGACAGCGAACACCGGGGAGCTGTTTTTT
TRBV5-1	TRBJ2-7	few	.	CASAQEGVKYF	TGCGCCAGCGCACAGGAGGGGGTAAAGTACTTC
TRBV19	TRBJ1-2	.	.	CASASTAYGYTF	TGTGCCAGTGCCTCAACAGCGTATGGCTACACCTTC
TRBV27	TRBJ2-5	many	TRBD2	CASSLRPGGQETQYF	TGTGCCAGCAGTTTGCGCCCGGGAGGCCAAGAGACCCAGTACTTC
TRBV12-3/TRBV12-4	TRBJ1-6	.	TRBD1	CASSPQGADSPLHF	TGTGCCAGCAGTCCACAGGGGGCGGATTCACCCCTCCACTTT
TRBV7-2	TRBJ1-1	.	.	CASSTWGSAEAFF	TGTGCCAGCAGCACTTGGGGGTCGGCTGAAGCTTTCTTT
TRBV7-2	TRBJ2-2	.	TRBD1	CASSNTGGYTGELFF	TGTGCCAGCAGCAACACAGGGGGCTACACCGGGGAGCTGTTTTTT
TRBV7-3	TRBJ2-5	.	.	CASSLTGAYQETQYF	TGTGCCAGCAGCCTAACCGGGGCGTACCAAGAGACCCAGTACTTC
TRBV18	TRBJ2-5	few	.	CASSPPNQETQYF	TGTGCCAGCTCACCACCGAACCAAGAGACCCAGTACTTC
TRBV4-2	TRBJ2-5	few	.	CASSLQLFDYQETQYF	TGTGCCAGCAGCCTACAGCTATTCGATTACCAAGAGACCCAGTACTTC
TRBV11-2	TRBJ1-1	few	.	CASSLGVGTEAFF	TGTGCCAGCAGCTTAGGTGTGGGCACTGAAGCTTTCTTT
TRBV7-2	TRBJ1-5	.	.	CASSLERGPNQPQHF	TGTGCCAGCAGCTTAGAGAGGGGTCCGAATCAGCCCCAGCATTTT
TRBV10-3	TRBJ2-7	few	.	CAISESGQRAYEQYF	TGTGCCATCAGTGAGTCCGGGCAGCGGGCCTACGAGCAGTACTTC
TRBV6-5	TRBJ1-2	many	.	CASSSAYGYTF	TGTGCCAGCAGTTCTGCTTATGGCTACACCTTC
TRBV6-5	TRBJ2-5	few	TRBD2	CASSYLAGGPGTQYF	TGTGCCAGCAGTTACCTAGCGGGGGGGCCGGGGACCCAGTACTTC
TRBV5-1	TRBJ2-7	.	TRBD1	CASSLLGQLDEQYF	TGCGCCAGCAGCTTATTGGGACAGCTGGACGAGCAGTACTTC
TRBV11-2	TRBJ2-3	few	.	CASGGSDTQYF	TGTGCCAGCGGGGGGTCAGATACGCAGTATTTT
TRBV4-3	TRBJ2-2	.	.	CASSQDLRGTGELFF	TGCGCCAGCAGCCAAGATTTACGGGGTACCGGGGAGCTGTTTTTT
TRBV6-5	TRBJ1-2	many	.	CASSPPGVRYGYTF	TGTGCCAGCAGTCCCCCCGGGGTCCGATATGGCTACACCTTC
TRBV7-8	TRBJ2-5	few	.	CASSSEQGETQYF	TGTGCCAGCAGCTCCGAACAGGGTGAGACCCAGTACTTC
TRBV4-1	TRBJ2-3	few	.	CASSQGQRRTDTQYF	TGCGCCAGCAGCCAAGGTCAGCGACGCACAGATACGCAGTATTTT
TRBV2	TRBJ2-7	.	.	CASSADQGRGPGF	TGTGCCAGCAGCGCCGACCAGGGACGGGGGCCAGGCTTC
TRBV5-1	TRBJ2-6	.	TRBD1	CASSRTGESSGANVLTF	TGCGCCAGCAGCAGGACAGGGGAGAGCTCTGGGGCCAACGTCCTGACTTTC